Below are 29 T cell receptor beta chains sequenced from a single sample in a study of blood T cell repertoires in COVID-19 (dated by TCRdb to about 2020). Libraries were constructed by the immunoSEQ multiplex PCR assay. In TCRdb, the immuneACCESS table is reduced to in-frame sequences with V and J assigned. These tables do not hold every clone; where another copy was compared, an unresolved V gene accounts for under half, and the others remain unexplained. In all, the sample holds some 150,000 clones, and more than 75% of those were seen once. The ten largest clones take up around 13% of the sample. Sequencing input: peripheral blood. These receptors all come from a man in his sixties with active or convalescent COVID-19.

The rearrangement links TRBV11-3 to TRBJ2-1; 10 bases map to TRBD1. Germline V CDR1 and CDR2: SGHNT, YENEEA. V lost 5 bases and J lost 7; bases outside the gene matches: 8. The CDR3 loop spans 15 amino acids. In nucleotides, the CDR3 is TGTGCCAGCAGCACTCGGACAGGGGGGATTAATGAGCAGTTCTTC. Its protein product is CASSTRTGGINEQFF.

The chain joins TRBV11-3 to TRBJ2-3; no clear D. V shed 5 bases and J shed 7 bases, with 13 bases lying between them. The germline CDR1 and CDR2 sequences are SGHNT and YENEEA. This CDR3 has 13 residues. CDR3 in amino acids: CASSPESYYTQYF. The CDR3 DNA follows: TGTGCCAGCAGCCCGGAGTCGTATTATACGCAGTATTTT.

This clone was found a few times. The CDR3 loop reads CASSGGLAPETQYF. Written as DNA, the CDR3 is TGTGCCAGCAGCGGGGGACTAGCACCAGAGACCCAGTACTTC. The chain couples TRBV9 to TRBJ2-5, with 9 bases lining up with TRBD2. Trimming took 3 bases from V and 4 from J; bases not matched to a gene: 4. There are 14 residues in the CDR3. Germline CDR1 reads SGDLS; CDR2 reads YYNGEE.

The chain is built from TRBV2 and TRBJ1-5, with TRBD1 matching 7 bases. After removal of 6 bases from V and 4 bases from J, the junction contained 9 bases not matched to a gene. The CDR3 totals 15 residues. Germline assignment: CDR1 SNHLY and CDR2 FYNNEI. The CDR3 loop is CASRPRDRLNQPQHF. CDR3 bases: TGTGCCAGCAGGCCCCGGGACAGACTAAATCAGCCCCAGCATTTT.

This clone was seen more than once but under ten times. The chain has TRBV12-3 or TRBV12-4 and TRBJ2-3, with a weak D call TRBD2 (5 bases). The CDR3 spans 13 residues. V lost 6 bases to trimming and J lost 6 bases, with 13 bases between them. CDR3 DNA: TGTGCCAGCAGCCAGCCTGGACTCGATACGCAGTATTTT. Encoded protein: CASSQPGLDTQYF.

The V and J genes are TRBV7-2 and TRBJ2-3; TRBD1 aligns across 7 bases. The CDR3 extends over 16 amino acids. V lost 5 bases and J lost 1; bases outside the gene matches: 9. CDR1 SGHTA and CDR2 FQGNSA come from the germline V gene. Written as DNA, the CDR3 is TGTGCCAGCAGCGTACAGGGGCCACTTGGCACAGATACGCAGTATTTT. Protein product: CASSVQGPLGTDTQYF.

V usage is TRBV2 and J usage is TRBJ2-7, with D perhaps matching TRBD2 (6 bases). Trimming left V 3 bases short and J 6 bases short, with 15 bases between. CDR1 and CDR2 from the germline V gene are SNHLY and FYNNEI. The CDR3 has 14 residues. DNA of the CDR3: TGTGCCAGCAGTGAGCGGTTGTTAGCGGTCGAGCAGTACTTC. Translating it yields CASSERLLAVEQYF.

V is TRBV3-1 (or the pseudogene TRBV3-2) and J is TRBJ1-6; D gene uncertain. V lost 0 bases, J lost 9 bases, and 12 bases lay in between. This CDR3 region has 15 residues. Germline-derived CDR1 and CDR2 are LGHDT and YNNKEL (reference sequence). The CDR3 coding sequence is TGTGCCAGCAGCCAAGATGGAGGAGGCGCTTCACCCCTCCACTTT. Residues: CASSQDGGGASPLHF.

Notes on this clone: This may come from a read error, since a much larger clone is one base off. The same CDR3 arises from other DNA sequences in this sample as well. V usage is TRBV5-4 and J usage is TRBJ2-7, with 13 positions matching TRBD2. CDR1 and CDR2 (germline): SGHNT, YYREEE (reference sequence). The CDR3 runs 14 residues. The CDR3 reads CASSFGTSGVLEYF. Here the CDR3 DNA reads TGTGCCAGCAGCTTCGGGACTAGCGGGGTCCTAGAGTACTTT.

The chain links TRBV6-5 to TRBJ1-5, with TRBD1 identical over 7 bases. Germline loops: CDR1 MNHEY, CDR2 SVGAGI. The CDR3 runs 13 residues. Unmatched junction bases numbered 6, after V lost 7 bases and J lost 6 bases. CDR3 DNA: TGTGCCAGCATCCAGGGGGACAGTCAGCCCCAGCATTTT. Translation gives CASIQGDSQPQHF.

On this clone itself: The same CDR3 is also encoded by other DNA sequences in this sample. CDR3 amino acids: CASSLPGLGSYEQYF. The CDR3 DNA follows: TGCGCCAGCAGCCTTCCGGGACTGGGGTCCTACGAGCAGTACTTC. V gene TRBV5-1 combines with J gene TRBJ2-7; weak D call: TRBD2 (6 bases). The CDR3 has 15 amino acids. Germline CDR1 and CDR2: SGHRS and YFSETQ. V was clipped by 4 bases and J by 1 base, with 15 bases between them.

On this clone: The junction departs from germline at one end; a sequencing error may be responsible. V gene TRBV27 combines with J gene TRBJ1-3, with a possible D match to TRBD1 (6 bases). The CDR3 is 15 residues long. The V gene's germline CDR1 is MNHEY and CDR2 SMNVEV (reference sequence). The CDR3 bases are TGTGCCAGCAGTTTAGGGGGGGCGCCTGGAAACATCATATATTTT. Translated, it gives CASSLGGAPGNIIYF.

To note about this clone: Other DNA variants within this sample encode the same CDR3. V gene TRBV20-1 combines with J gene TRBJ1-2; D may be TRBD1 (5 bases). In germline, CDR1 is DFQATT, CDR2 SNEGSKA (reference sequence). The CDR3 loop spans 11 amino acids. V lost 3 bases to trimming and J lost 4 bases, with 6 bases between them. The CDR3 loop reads CSARDTYGYTF. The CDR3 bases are TGCAGTGCTAGGGACACCTATGGCTACACCTTC.

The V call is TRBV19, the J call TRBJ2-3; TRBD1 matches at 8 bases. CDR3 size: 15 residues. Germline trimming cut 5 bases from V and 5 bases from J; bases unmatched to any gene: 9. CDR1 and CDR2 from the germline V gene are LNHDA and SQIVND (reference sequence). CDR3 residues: CASSVAGQGLDTQYF. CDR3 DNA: TGTGCCAGTAGTGTCGCCGGACAGGGATTAGATACGCAGTATTTT.

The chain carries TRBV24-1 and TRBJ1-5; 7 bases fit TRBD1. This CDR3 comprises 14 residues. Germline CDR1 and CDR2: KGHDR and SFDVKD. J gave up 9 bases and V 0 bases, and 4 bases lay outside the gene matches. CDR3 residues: CATSDLHRGAPQHF. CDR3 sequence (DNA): TGTGCCACCAGTGATTTGCACAGGGGTGCGCCCCAGCATTTT.

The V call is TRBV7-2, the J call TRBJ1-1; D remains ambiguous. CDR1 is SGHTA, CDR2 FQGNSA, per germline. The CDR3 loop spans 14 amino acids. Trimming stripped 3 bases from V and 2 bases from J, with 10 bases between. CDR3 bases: TGTGCCAGCAGCTTCAGGTTCGGAAACACTGAAGCTTTCTTT. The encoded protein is CASSFRFGNTEAFF.

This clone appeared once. The DNA of the CDR3 is TGTGCCAGCAGCCAAGGTGGGACTGGGGTCAATGAGCAGTTCTTC. It codes for CASSQGGTGVNEQFF. This chain connects TRBV3-1 (or the pseudogene TRBV3-2) to TRBJ2-1; D perhaps matches TRBD2 (6 bases). The CDR3 spans 15 residues. Germline V CDR1 and CDR2: LGHDT, YNNKEL (reference sequence). V lost 1 base and J 6 bases, leaving 13 bases between the germline ends.

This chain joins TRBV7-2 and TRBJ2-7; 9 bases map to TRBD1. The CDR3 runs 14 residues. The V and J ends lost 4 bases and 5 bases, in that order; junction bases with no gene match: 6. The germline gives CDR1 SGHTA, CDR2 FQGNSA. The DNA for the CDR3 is TGTGCCAGCAGCTCGGGGACAGGGATGAACGAGCAGTACTTC. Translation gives CASSSGTGMNEQYF.

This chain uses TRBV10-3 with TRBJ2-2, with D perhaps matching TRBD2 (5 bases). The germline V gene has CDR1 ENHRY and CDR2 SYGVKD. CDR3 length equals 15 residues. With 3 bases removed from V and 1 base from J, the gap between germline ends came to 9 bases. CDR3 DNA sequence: TGTGCCATCAGTGATCGGGATATGAACACCGGGGAGCTGTTTTTT. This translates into CAISDRDMNTGELFF.

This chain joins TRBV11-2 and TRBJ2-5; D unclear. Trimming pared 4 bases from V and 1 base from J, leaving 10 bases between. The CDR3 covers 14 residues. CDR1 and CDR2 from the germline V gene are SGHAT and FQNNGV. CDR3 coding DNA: TGTGCCAGCAGCTCCTCGCGCCTCCAAGAGACCCAGTACTTC. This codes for CASSSSRLQETQYF. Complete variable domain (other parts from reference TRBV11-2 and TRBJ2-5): EAGVAQSPRYKIIEKRQSVAFWCNPISGHATLYWYQQILGQGPKLLIQFQNNGVVDDSQLPKDRFSAERLKGVDSTLKIQPAKLEDSAVYLCASSSSRLQETQYFGPGTRLLVL.

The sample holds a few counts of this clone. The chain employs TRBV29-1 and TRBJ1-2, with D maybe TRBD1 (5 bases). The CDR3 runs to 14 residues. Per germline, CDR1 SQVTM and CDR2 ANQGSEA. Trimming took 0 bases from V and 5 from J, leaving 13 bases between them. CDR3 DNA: TGCAGCGTTGAAGAGTGGGAGGGACCTTATGGCTACACCTTC. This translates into CSVEEWEGPYGYTF.

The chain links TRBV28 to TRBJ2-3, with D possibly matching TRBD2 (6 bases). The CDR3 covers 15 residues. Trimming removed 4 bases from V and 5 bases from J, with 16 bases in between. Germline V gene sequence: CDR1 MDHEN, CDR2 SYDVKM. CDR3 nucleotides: TGTGCCAGCAGTTCTTCTTCGGGAGACCGAGATACGCAGTATTTT. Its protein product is CASSSSSGDRDTQYF.

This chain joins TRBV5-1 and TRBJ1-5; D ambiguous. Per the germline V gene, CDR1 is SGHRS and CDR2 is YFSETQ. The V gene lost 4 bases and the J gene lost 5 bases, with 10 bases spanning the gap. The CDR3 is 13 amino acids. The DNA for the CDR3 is TGCGCCAGCAGCGCTGGGCGAGATCAGCCCCAGCATTTT. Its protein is CASSAGRDQPQHF.

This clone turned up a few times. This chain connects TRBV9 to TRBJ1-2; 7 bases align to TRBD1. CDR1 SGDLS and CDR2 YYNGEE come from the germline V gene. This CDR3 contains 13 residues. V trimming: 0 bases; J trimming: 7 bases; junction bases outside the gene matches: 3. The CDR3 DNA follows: TGTGCCAGCAGCGTAGGCAGGGGGACTGGCTACACCTTC. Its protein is CASSVGRGTGYTF.

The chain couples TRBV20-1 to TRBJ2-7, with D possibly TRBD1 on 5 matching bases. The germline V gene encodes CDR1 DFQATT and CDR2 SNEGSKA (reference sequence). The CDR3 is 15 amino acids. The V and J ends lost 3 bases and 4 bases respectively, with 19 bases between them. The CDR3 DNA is TGCAGTGCTAGTTCCCCCCGGACACTTGATTACGAGCAGTACTTC. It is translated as CSASSPRTLDYEQYF.

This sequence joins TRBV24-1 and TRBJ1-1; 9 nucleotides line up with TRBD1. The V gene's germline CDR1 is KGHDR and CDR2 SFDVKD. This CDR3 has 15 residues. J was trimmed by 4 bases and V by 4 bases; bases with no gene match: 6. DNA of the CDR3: TGTGCCACCAGTGACTGGGACAGGGTGTCCACTGAAGCTTTCTTT. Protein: CATSDWDRVSTEAFF.

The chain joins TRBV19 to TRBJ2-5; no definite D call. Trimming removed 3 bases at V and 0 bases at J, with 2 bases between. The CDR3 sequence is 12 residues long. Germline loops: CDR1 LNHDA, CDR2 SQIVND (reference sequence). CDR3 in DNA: TGTGCCAGTAGTATCGACCAAGAGACCCAGTACTTC. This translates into CASSIDQETQYF.

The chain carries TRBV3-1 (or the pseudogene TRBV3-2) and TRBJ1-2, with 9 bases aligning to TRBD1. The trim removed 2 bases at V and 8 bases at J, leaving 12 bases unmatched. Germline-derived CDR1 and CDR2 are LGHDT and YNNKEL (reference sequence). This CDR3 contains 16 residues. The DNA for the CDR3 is TGTGCCAGCAGCCAAAACAGGGGGCGCGGAGGGAGCGGCTACACCTTC. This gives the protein CASSQNRGRGGSGYTF.

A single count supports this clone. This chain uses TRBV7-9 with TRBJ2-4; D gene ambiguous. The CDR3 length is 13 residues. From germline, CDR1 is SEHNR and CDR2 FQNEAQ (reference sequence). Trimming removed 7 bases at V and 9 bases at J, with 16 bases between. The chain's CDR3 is CASTYELRGIQYF. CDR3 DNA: TGTGCCAGCACCTATGAGCTCCGTGGCATTCAGTACTTC. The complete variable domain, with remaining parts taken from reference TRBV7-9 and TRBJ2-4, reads DTGVSQNPRHKITKRGQNVTFRCDPISEHNRLYWYRQTLGQGPEFLTYFQNEAQLEKSRLLSDRFSAERPKGSFSTLEIQRTEQGDSAMYLCASTYELRGIQYFGAGTRLSVL.